A selection of T cell receptor beta chains follows, all from one sample in a study of T cell changes during pregnancy in multiple sclerosis. Only in-frame clones appear in the TCRdb table, and some are missing; sequencing was by immunoSEQ multiplex PCR. The table lists around 30,000 clones, about 93% of them singletons. The sequencing here drew on CD4+ T cells from peripheral blood mononuclear cells, taken in the second trimester of pregnancy. Source of these receptors: a female donor with multiple sclerosis, enrolled in a pregnancy study. CDR3s include the opening cysteine and the closing phenylalanine or tryptophan. D genes are given only for firm matches. Clone size is given for some rows only: seen once, a few or many times, or a class if the clone is expanded.

j_call v_call d_call clone_size cdr3_aa cdr3_nt
TRBJ2-3 TRBV19 - - CASSIVAGRTDTQYF TGTGCCAGTAGTATAGTTGCAGGGCGCACAGATACGCAGTATTTT
TRBJ1-1 TRBV6-1 TRBD1 - CASSATTGGSTEAFF TGTGCCAGCAGTGCCACGACAGGGGGAAGCACTGAAGCTTTCTTT
TRBJ2-1 TRBV19 TRBD2 - CASSSLAGGYNEQFF TGTGCCAGTTCCTCCCTAGCGGGAGGGTACAATGAGCAGTTCTTC
TRBJ1-2 TRBV29-1 TRBD1 - CSVGGTGGFGYTF TGCAGCGTGGGCGGGACAGGGGGCTTTGGCTACACCTTC
TRBJ2-3 TRBV5-1 TRBD2 - CASSLETSADTQYF TGCGCCAGCAGCTTGGAGACTAGCGCCGATACGCAGTATTTT
TRBJ2-2 TRBV9 TRBD2 - CASSVGGSGTSGELFF TGTGCCAGCAGCGTAGGGGGTAGCGGGACATCCGGGGAGCTGTTTTTT
TRBJ1-1 TRBV5-1 - - CASSLVGGLEAFF TGCGCCAGCAGCTTGGTTGGGGGCCTTGAAGCTTTCTTT
TRBJ1-5 TRBV6-6 - once CASRGVQGAWQPQHF TGTGCCAGCAGGGGGGTACAGGGTGCATGGCAGCCCCAGCATTTT
TRBJ2-1 TRBV10-1 - - CASLFRGGQFF TGCGCCAGCCTATTCAGGGGTGGGCAGTTCTTC
TRBJ2-5 TRBV25-1 - - CASSAYESFNGETQYF TGTGCCAGCAGTGCCTATGAAAGTTTCAATGGAGAGACCCAGTACTTC